These 10 T cell receptor beta chains originate from one sample sequenced in a study of OX40 agonist ivuxolimab in advanced cancers. Clones were sequenced by immunoSEQ multiplex PCR, and TCRdb holds only the in-frame ones, with some missing. The sample contains about 34,000 clones, roughly 87% of which appear only once. Material: CD4+ or CD8+ T cells sorted from blood, obtained in a trial of the OX40 agonist ivuxolimab. The source is an adult with an advanced solid tumor such as melanoma, head and neck, liver or kidney cancer.

The chain combines TRBV5-1 with TRBJ2-2, with 7 bases fitting TRBD2. The germline CDR1 and CDR2 sequences are SGHRS and YFSETQ. The V segment lost 4 bases and the J segment 2 bases; nucleotides outside the gene matches: 8. The CDR3 sequence is 16 residues long. This CDR3 is CASSPGASGNTGELFF. The CDR3 DNA sequence: TGCGCCAGCAGCCCTGGAGCTAGCGGCAACACCGGGGAGCTGTTTTTT.

This sequence joins TRBV7-8 and TRBJ2-6; 7 bases are a match to TRBD2. Germline CDR1 is SGHVS and CDR2 is FQNEAQ. Germline trimming cut 4 bases from V and 0 bases from J; bases unmatched to any gene: 6. The CDR3 contains 17 residues. CDR3 in DNA: TGTGCCAGCAGCTCTCGGGCGGGGGACTCTGGGGCCAACGTCCTGACTTTC. Its translation: CASSSRAGDSGANVLTF. The full variable domain, in which reference TRBV7-8 and TRBJ2-6 provide the parts outside the CDR3, is GAGVSQSPRYKVAKRGQDVALRCDPISGHVSLFWYQQALGQGPEFLTYFQNEAQLDKSGLPSDRFFAERPEGSVSTLKIQRTQQEDSAVYLCASSSRAGDSGANVLTFGAGSRLTVL.

V and J are TRBV4-3 and TRBJ1-6; 11 bases are shared with TRBD1. The CDR3 covers 15 residues. V lost 4 bases to trimming and J lost 8 bases; unmatched junction nucleotides: 4. Germline V gives CDR1 LGHNA, CDR2 YSLEER. The DNA of the CDR3 is TGCGCCAGCAGCCTTGGGGGACAGGGGGATTCACCCCTCCACTTT. Translating gives CASSLGGQGDSPLHF.

The J gene is TRBJ2-7, the V gene TRBV18; 7 positions agree with TRBD1. In germline, CDR1 is KGHSH, CDR2 LQKENI. The CDR3 covers 13 residues. The V and J ends lost 0 bases and 6 bases, in that order; junction bases with no gene match: 2. CDR3 in amino acids: CASSPPGTVEQYF. The DNA for the CDR3 is TGTGCCAGCTCACCACCGGGGACAGTCGAGCAGTACTTC. The full variable domain, completed using reference TRBV18 and TRBJ2-7, is NAGVMQNPRHLVRRRGQEARLRCSPMKGHSHVYWYRQLPEEGLKFMVYLQKENIIDESGMPKERFSAEFPKEGPSILRIQQVVRGDSAAYFCASSPPGTVEQYFGPGTRLTVT.

Points on this clone: An end of the junction differs from the germline gene, which may be a read error. The rearrangement joins TRBV10-3 to TRBJ2-1; D is perhaps TRBD1 (6 bases). CDR1 is ENHRY and CDR2 is SYGVKD in the germline V gene. This CDR3 is built from 13 residues. The DNA of the CDR3 is TGTGCCGTCAGGGGCCTTTCCTACAATGAGCAGTTCTTC. The encoded protein is CAVRGLSYNEQFF.

The chain uses TRBV5-8 and TRBJ2-1, with 10 positions matching TRBD2. The CDR3 is 14 amino acids. Per the germline V gene, CDR1 is SGHTS and CDR2 is YDEGEE. J was trimmed by 14 bases and V by 4 bases; bases with no gene match: 12. In nucleotides, the CDR3 is TGTGCCAGCAGCCCTTGGACTAGCGGCTTCGGGGAGTTCTTC. Its translation: CASSPWTSGFGEFF. Filled out from reference TRBV5-8 and TRBJ2-1, the complete variable domain reads EAGVTQSPTHLIKTRGQQATLRCSPISGHTSVYWYQQALGLGLQFLLWYDEGEERNRGNFPPRFSGRQFPNYSSELNVNALELEDSALYLCASSPWTSGFGEFFGPGTRLTVL.

V and J are TRBV21-1 and TRBJ1-1; the tabulated D call, TRBD1, remains unverified against the DNA. TRBV21-1 is labeled a pseudogene. This CDR3 region has 12 residues. CDR3: CASEPDRGRAFF. Here the CDR3 DNA reads TGTGCCAGCGAACCAGACAGGGGTAGGGCTTTCTTT.

The chain couples TRBV13 to TRBJ2-7, with 9 nucleotides matching TRBD2. This CDR3 has 24 amino acids. CDR1 is PRHDT, CDR2 FYEKMQ, per germline (reference sequence). Trimming removed 4 bases from V and 5 bases from J; junction bases left unmatched: 36. Written as DNA, the CDR3 is TGTGCCAGCAGCTCCCTCTCTCAGTACAGAGGGCAGGGACCTCATAGCGGGAGATTCCACGAGCAGTACTTC. It specifies CASSSLSQYRGQGPHSGRFHEQYF.

The chain employs TRBV6-7 and TRBJ2-7, with unresolved D. TRBV6-7 is an ORF, with its function uncertain. V dropped 6 bases and J dropped 7 bases, with 13 bases sitting between them. This CDR3 is built from 12 residues. The CDR3, as DNA: TGTGCCAGCAGCCTGCGGTCTGGGGAGCAGTACTTC. The encoded protein is CASSLRSGEQYF.

The V gene is TRBV5-5, the J gene TRBJ2-7, with no clear D. The V gene's germline CDR1 is SGHKS and CDR2 YYEKEE (reference sequence). The CDR3 runs to 13 residues. The ends were cut back, 4 bases at V and 6 bases at J, with 14 bases in the middle. CDR3 DNA sequence: TGTGCCAGCAGCCTCCTTAATCTGGGCGAGCAGTACTTC. The encoded protein is CASSLLNLGEQYF.